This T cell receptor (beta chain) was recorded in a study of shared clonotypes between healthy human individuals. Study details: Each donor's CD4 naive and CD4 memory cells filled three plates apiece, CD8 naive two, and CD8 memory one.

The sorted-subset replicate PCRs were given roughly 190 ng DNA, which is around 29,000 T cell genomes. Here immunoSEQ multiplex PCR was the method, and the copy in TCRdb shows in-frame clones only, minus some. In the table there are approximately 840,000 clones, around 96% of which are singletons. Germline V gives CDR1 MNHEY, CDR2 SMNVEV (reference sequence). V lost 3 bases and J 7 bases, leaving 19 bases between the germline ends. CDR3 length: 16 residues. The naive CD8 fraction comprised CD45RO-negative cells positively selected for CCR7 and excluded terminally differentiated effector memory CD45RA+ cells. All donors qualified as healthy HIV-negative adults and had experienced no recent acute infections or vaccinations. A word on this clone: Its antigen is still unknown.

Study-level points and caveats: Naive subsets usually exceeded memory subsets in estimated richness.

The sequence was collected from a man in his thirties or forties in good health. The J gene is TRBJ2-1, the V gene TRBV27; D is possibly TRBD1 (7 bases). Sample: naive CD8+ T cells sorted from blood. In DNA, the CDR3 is TGTGCCAGCAGTTTCCGGGACAGTAGAGGGGGGAATGAGCAGTTCTTC. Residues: CASSFRDSRGGNEQFF.